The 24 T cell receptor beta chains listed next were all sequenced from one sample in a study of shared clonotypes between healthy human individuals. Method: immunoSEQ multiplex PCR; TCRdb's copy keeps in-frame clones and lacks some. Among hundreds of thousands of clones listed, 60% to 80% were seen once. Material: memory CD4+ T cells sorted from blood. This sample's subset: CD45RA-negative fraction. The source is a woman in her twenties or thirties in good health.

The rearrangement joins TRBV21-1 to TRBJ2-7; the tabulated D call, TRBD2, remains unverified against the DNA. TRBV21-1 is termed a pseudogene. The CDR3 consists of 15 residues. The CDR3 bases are TGTGCCAGCAGCAAAGCCCTGCTGAGCTCCTACGAGCAGTACTTC. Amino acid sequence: CASSKALLSSYEQYF.

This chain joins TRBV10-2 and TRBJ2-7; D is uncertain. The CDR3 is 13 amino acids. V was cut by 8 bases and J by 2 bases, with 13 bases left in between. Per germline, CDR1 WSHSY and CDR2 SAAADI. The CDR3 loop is CASSPLRTYEQYF. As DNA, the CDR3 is TGCGCCAGCTCACCGCTTCGAACCTACGAGCAGTACTTC.

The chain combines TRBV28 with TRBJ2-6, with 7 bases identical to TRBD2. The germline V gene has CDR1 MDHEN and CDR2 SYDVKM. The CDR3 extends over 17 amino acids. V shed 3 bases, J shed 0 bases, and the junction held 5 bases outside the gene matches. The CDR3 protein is CASSFYGGDSGANVLTF. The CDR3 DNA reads TGTGCCAGCAGTTTTTATGGGGGGGACTCTGGGGCCAACGTCCTGACTTTC. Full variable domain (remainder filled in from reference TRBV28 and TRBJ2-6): DVKVTQSSRYLVKRTGEKVFLECVQDMDHENMFWYRQDPGLGLRLIYFSYDVKMKEKGDIPEGYSVSREKKERFSLILESASTNQTSMYLCASSFYGGDSGANVLTFGAGSRLTVL.

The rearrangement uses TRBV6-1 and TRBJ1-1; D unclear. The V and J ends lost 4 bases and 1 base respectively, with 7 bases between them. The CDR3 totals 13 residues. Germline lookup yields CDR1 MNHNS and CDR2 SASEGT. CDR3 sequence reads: CASSADRNTEAFF. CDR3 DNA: TGTGCCAGCAGTGCCGACCGGAACACTGAAGCTTTCTTT.

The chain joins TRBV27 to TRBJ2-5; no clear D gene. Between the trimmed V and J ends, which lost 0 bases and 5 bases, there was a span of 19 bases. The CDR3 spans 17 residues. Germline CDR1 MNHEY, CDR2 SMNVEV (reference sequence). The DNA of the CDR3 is TGTGCCAGCAGTTTATCTCGGTCGCCCGTCAAAGGGGAGACCCAGTACTTC. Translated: CASSLSRSPVKGETQYF.

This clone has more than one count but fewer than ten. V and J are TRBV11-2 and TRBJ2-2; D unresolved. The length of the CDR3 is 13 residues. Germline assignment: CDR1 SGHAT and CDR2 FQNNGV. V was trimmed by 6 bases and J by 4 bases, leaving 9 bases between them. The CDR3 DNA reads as TGTGCCAGCAGTTTTGGGTTCACCGGGGAGCTGTTTTTT. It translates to CASSFGFTGELFF.

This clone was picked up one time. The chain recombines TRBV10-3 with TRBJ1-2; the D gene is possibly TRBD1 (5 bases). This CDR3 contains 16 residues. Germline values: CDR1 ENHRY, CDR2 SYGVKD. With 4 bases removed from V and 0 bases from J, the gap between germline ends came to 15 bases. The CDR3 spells CAISAGIGVANYGYTF. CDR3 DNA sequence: TGTGCCATCAGTGCAGGGATTGGGGTAGCTAACTATGGCTACACCTTC.

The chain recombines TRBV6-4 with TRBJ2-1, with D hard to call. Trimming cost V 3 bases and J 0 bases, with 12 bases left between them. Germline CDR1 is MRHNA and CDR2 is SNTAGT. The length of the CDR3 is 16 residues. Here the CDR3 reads CASSEMAPSSYNEQFF. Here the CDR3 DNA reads TGTGCCAGCAGTGAAATGGCGCCGAGCTCCTACAATGAGCAGTTCTTC.

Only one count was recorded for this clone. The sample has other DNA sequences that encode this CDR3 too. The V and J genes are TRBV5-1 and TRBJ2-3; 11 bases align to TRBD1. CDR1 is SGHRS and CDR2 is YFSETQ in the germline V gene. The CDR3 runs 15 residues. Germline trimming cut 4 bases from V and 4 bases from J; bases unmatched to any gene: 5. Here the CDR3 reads CASSQGQGVSDTQYF. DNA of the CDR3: TGCGCCAGCAGCCAGGGACAGGGGGTTTCAGATACGCAGTATTTT.

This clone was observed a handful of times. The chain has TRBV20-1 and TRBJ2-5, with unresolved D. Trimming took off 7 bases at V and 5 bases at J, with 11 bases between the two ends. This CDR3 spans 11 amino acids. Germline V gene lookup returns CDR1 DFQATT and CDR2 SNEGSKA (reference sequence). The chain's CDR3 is CSGGVGETQYF. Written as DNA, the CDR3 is TGCAGTGGTGGGGTGGGGGAGACCCAGTACTTC.

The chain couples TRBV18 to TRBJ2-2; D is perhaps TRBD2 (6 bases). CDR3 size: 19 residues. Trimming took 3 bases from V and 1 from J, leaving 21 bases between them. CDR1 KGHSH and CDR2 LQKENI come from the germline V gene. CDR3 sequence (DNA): TGTGCCAGCTCACCTATAGACATCACCGGGACTCTGAACACCGGGGAGCTGTTTTTT. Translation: CASSPIDITGTLNTGELFF.

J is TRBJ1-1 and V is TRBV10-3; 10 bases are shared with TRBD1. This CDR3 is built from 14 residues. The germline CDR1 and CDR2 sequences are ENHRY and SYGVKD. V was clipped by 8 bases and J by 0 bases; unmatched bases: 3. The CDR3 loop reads CAIGTGEMNTEAFF. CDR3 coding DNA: TGTGCCATCGGGACAGGGGAAATGAACACTGAAGCTTTCTTT.

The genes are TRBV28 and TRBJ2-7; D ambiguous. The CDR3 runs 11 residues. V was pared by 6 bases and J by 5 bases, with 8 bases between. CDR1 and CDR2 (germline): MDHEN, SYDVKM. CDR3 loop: CASSSPHEQYF. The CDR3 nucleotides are TGTGCCAGCAGCTCACCCCACGAGCAGTACTTC.

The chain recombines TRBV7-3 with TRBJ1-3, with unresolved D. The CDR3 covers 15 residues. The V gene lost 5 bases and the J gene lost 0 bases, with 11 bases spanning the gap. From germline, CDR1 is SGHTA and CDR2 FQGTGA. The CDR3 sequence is CASSRDGASGNTIYF. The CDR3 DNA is TGTGCCAGCAGCCGTGACGGAGCCTCTGGAAACACCATATATTTT.

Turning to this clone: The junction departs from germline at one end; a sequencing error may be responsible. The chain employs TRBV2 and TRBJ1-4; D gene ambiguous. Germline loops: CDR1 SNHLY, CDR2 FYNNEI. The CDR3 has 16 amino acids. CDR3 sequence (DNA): TGTGCCAGCAGTCAAGCTAGCCCGGCAACTAATGAAAAACTGTTTTTT. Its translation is CASSQASPATNEKLFF.

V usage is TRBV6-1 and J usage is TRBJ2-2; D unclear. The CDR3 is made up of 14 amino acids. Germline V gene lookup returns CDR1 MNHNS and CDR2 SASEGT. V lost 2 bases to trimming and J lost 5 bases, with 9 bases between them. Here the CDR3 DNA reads TGTGCCAGCAGTGAATCGCCTCTGACCGGGGAGCTGTTTTTT. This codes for CASSESPLTGELFF.

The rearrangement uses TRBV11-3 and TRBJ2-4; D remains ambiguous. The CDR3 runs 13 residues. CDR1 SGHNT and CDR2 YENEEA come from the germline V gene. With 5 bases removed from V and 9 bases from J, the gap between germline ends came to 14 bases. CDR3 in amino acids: CASSPREWGIQYF. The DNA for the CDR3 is TGTGCCAGCAGCCCCCGCGAGTGGGGCATTCAGTACTTC.

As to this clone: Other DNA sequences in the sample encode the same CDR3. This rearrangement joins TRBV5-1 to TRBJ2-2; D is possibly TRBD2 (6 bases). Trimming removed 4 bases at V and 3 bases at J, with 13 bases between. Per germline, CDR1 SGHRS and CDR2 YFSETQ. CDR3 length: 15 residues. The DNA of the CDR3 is TGCGCCAGCAGCCCGGGGGATAGAGACACCGGGGAGCTGTTTTTT. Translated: CASSPGDRDTGELFF.

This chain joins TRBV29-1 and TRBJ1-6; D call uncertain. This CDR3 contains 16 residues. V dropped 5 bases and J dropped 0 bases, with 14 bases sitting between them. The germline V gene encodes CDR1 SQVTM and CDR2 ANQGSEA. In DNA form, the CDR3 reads TGCAGCGTTTTAAGGAGGGAGAGCTCCTATAATTCACCCCTCCACTTT. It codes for CSVLRRESSYNSPLHF.

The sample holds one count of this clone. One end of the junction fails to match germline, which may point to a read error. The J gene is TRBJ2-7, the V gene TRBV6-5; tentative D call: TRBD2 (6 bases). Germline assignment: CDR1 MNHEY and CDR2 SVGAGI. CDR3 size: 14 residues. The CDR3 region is CAISESGVSHEQYF. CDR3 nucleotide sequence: TGTGCCATCAGTGAGTCGGGGGTCTCCCACGAGCAGTACTTC.

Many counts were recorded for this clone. The CDR3 DNA reads TGTGCCAGCAGTTCGTACCTCTTGGGGGGCCTCACTGAAGCTTTCTTT. The encoded protein is CASSSYLLGGLTEAFF. V and J are TRBV6-6 and TRBJ1-1; the D gene is possibly TRBD1 (6 bases). Trimming removed 4 bases at V and 4 bases at J, with 19 bases between. The CDR3 sequence is 16 residues long. Germline V gene data show CDR1 as MNHNY and CDR2 as SVGAGI (reference sequence).

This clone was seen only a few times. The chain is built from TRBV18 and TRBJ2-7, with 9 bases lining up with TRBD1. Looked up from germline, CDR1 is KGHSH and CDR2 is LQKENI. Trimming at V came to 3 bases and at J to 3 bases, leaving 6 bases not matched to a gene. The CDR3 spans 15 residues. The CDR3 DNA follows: TGTGCCAGCTCACCCACTCCGGGACAGGGCTACGAGCAGTACTTC. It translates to CASSPTPGQGYEQYF. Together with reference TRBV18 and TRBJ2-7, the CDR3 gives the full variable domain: NAGVMQNPRHLVRRRGQEARLRCSPMKGHSHVYWYRQLPEEGLKFMVYLQKENIIDESGMPKERFSAEFPKEGPSILRIQQVVRGDSAAYFCASSPTPGQGYEQYFGPGTRLTVT.

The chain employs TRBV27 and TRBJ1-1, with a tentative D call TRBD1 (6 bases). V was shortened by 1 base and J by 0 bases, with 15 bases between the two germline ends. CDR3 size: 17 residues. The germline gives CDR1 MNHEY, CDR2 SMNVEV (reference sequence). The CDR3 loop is CASSLYYGGAMNTEAFF. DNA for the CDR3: TGTGCCAGCAGTTTATACTATGGGGGGGCTATGAACACTGAAGCTTTCTTT.

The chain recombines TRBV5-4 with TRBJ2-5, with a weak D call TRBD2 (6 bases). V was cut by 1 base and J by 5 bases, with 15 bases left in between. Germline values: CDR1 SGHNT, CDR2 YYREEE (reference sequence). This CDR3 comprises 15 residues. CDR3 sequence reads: CASSLNSGAQETQYF. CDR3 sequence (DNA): TGTGCCAGCAGCTTGAATAGCGGAGCCCAGGAGACCCAGTACTTC. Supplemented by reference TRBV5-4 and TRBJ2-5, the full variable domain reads ETGVTQSPTHLIKTRGQQVTLRCSSQSGHNTVSWYQQALGQGPQFIFQYYREEENGRGNFPPRFSGLQFPNYSSELNVNALELDDSALYLCASSLNSGAQETQYFGPGTRLLVL.